Shown below are 10 T cell receptor beta chains from a single sample sequenced in a study of cytomegalovirus exposure and HLA in healthy donors. Amplification used 60 Vbeta primers and 13 Jbeta primers. The table came from immunoSEQ multiplex PCR; TCRdb's copy has only in-frame clones and leaves some out. The sample holds some 110,000 clones, roughly 82% seen once. The sample was PBMCs. The origin of the receptors is a man in his fifties in good health and CMV-seronegative.

The CDR3, as DNA: TGCAGCGTTGGTCAGGGAAACACTGAAGCTTTCTTT. This translates into CSVGQGNTEAFF. This chain uses TRBV29-1 with TRBJ1-1; maybe TRBD1 (5 bases). Germline values: CDR1 SQVTM, CDR2 ANQGSEA. Trimming left V 4 bases short and J 2 bases short, with 8 bases between. The CDR3 runs 12 residues.

The chain carries TRBV9 and TRBJ1-1; D perhaps matches TRBD1 (6 bases). The CDR3 has 15 residues. V was clipped by 3 bases and J by 6 bases, with 18 bases between them. Per the germline V gene, CDR1 is SGDLS and CDR2 is YYNGEE. CDR3 protein: CASSGETGRVAEAFF. The CDR3 DNA follows: TGTGCCAGCAGCGGAGAAACAGGGAGGGTCGCTGAAGCTTTCTTT. The entire variable domain, with the rest obtained from reference TRBV9 and TRBJ1-1, is as follows: DSGVTQTPKHLITATGQRVTLRCSPRSGDLSVYWYQQSLDQGLQFLIQYYNGEERAKGNILERFSAQQFPDLHSELNLSSLELGDSALYFCASSGETGRVAEAFFGQGTRLTVV.

CDR3 region: CSARRDGYTF. CDR3 DNA sequence: TGCAGTGCTAGAAGAGATGGCTACACCTTC. The V and J genes are TRBV20-1 and TRBJ1-2, with D hard to call. Per germline, CDR1 DFQATT and CDR2 SNEGSKA (reference sequence). This CDR3 contains 10 residues. The V and J ends lost 2 bases and 6 bases respectively, with 4 bases between them.

Only a few counts were recorded for this clone. The junction does not match germline at one end; this may be a read error. The J gene is TRBJ1-1, the V gene TRBV29-1, with TRBD1 matching 9 bases. This CDR3 has 13 residues. Germline-derived CDR1 and CDR2 are SQVTM and ANQGSEA. The CDR3 DNA follows: TGCAGCGCCGCCGGGACAGGGAACATTGAAGCTTTCTTT. This encodes CSAAGTGNIEAFF.

This clone has only one observation. The V call is TRBV6-6, the J call TRBJ2-5, with TRBD1 as a possible D gene (7 bases). Germline V gene lookup returns CDR1 MNHNY and CDR2 SVGAGI (reference sequence). The length of the CDR3 is 14 residues. V lost 6 bases and J lost 2, with 13 bases in between. CDR3 loop: CASRAGGIQETQYF. CDR3 DNA sequence: TGTGCCAGCAGAGCAGGGGGGATACAAGAGACCCAGTACTTC.

Comment on this clone: The junction departs from the called germline gene at one end, perhaps through a read error. Other DNA variants within this sample encode the same CDR3. The CDR3 coding sequence is TGTGCCATCGGCATTGGGGGGGACTCCACAGATACACAGTATTTT. Protein: CAIGIGGDSTDTQYF. J is TRBJ2-3 and V is TRBV10-3; 7 positions agree with TRBD2. The V gene's germline CDR1 is ENHRY and CDR2 SYGVKD. CDR3 length: 15 residues.

The sample holds one count of this clone. V is TRBV11-2 and J is TRBJ1-2; 7 positions match TRBD1. V dropped 5 bases and J dropped 7; count of bases not matched to a gene: 10. The germline V gene has CDR1 SGHAT and CDR2 FQNNGV. The CDR3 consists of 14 residues. CDR3 DNA sequence: TGTGCCAGCAGCATCGACAGGGACGTGCCTGGCTACACCTTC. This encodes CASSIDRDVPGYTF. The full variable domain, rest sourced from reference TRBV11-2 and TRBJ1-2, is EAGVAQSPRYKIIEKRQSVAFWCNPISGHATLYWYQQILGQGPKLLIQFQNNGVVDDSQLPKDRFSAERLKGVDSTLKIQPAKLEDSAVYLCASSIDRDVPGYTFGSGTRLTVV.

The V call is TRBV11-2, the J call TRBJ2-1; D gene unclear. In germline, CDR1 is SGHAT, CDR2 FQNNGV. Trimming shortened V by 0 bases and J by 9 bases, and 12 bases separated the two germline ends. The CDR3 has 14 residues. CDR3 amino acids: CASSLDRTAGEQFF. For the CDR3, the DNA is TGTGCCAGCAGCTTAGATCGCACTGCAGGTGAGCAGTTCTTC.

This clone was recorded once. The same CDR3 also results from other DNA sequences found in this sample. This rearrangement joins TRBV20-1 to TRBJ2-1; D call uncertain. Deletions cut 5 bases from V and 6 bases from J, with 5 bases between. The CDR3 is made up of 10 amino acids. Per germline, CDR1 DFQATT and CDR2 SNEGSKA (reference sequence). CDR3 region: CSASFNEQFF. CDR3 in DNA: TGCAGTGCTTCTTTCAATGAGCAGTTCTTC.

The chain couples TRBV7-2 to TRBJ1-3; tentative D call: TRBD1 (5 bases). The CDR3 loop spans 18 amino acids. V was pared by 4 bases and J by 0 bases, with 19 bases between. Germline CDR1 reads SGHTA; CDR2 reads FQGNSA. The CDR3 DNA sequence: TGTGCCAGCAGCTCGGTTCGTCTGGGACTGCTCTCTGGAAACACCATATATTTT. Translating gives CASSSVRLGLLSGNTIYF.